This T cell receptor beta chain derives from a study of vaccination effects on CD4 cells after COVID-19. Generated by immunoSEQ multiplex PCR, the TCRdb table keeps only in-frame clones and is missing some. Here the sample spans approximately 26,000 clones, around 66% being singletons. Antigen-specific CD4+ T cells expanded by the ViraFEST assay with viral peptide pools were then sequenced. On day 10 of culture, CD4+ T cells were separated out. Confirmation by PCR established that the person had SARS-CoV-2 infection between March and December 2020. A few million PBMC were seeded per well and grown in the presence of roughly 11 IU/ml IL-2 and 8 to 10 ug/ml peptides. On days 3 and 7, fresh IL-2 medium replaced half the medium. Overall study results and limits: Late after vaccination, infection- and vaccine-induced clones showed marked clonal contraction.

The CDR3 extends over 12 amino acids. Germline CDR1 MNHEY, CDR2 SVGAGI. Trimming left V 5 bases short and J 6 bases short, with 8 bases between. A word on this clone: Its specificity is unknown.

The receptor comes from a human donor who had a prior SARS-CoV-2 infection. The chain combines TRBV6-5 with TRBJ2-1; D is undetermined. This sample comprised CD4+ T cells from PBMCs cultured with SARS-CoV-2 spike peptides, obtained before COVID-19 vaccination. The CDR3 loop is CASSPALNEQFF. The DNA for the CDR3 is TGTGCCAGCAGTCCAGCCCTCAATGAGCAGTTCTTC.